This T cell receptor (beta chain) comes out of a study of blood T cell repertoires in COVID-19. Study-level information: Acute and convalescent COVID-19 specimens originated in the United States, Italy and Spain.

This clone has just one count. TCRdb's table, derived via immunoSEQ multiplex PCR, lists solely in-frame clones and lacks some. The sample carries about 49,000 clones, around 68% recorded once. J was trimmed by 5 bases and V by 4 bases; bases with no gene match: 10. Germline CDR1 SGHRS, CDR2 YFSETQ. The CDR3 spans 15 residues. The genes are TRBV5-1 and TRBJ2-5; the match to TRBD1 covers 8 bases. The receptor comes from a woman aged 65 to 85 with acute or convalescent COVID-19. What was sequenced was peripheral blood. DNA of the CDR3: TGCGCCAGCAGCGACGGGACAGGAGGGCTGGAGACCCAGTACTTC. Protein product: CASSDGTGGLETQYF. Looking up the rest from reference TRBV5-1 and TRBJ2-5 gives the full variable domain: KAGVTQTPRYLIKTRGQQVTLSCSPISGHRSVSWYQQTPGQGLQFLFEYFSETQRNKGNFPGRFSGRQFSNSRSEMNVSTLELGDSALYLCASSDGTGGLETQYFGPGTRLLVL.